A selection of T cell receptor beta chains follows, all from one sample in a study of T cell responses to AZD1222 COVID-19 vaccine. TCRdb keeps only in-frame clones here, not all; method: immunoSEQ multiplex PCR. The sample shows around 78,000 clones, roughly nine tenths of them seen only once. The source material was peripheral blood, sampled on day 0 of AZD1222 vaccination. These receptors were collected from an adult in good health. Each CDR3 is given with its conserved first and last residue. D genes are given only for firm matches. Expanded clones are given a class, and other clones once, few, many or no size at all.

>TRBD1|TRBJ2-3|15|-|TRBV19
TGTGCCAGTAGTACTCCGGGACAGCAAACAGATACGCAGTATTTT
CASSTPGQQTDTQYF
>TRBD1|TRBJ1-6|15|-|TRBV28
TGTGCCAGCAGTTCAGATAGACAGGGACATTCACCCCTCCACTTT
CASSSDRQGHSPLHF
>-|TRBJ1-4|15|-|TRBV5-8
TGTGCCACCAGTGGGGGGTCAACAACTAATGAAAAACTGTTTTTT
CATSGGSTTNEKLFF
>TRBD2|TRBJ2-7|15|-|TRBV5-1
TGCGCCAGCAGCCCGGGAGGTAGTTACGCCTACGAGCAGTACTTC
CASSPGGSYAYEQYF
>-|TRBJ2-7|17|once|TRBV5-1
TGCGCCAGCAGCTTCCCGCCGGGGAGCGGCTTCTCCTACGAGCAGTACTTC
CASSFPPGSGFSYEQYF
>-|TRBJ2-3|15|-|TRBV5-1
TGCGCCAGCAGCTGGAGGGACGGAAACACAGATACGCAGTATTTT
CASSWRDGNTDTQYF
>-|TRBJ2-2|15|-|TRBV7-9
TGTGCCAGCAGCTTAGTTGCAGTTCTAACCGGGGAGCTGTTTTTT
CASSLVAVLTGELFF
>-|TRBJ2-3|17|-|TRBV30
TGTGCCTGGAGTGCCTTGAGACCTGGCCCTAGCACAGATACGCAGTATTTT
CAWSALRPGPSTDTQYF
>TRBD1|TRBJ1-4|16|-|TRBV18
TGTGCCAGCTCACCAGACCCCGGGACAGTTGGTGAAAAACTGTTTTTT
CASSPDPGTVGEKLFF
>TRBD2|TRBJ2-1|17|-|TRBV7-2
TGTGCCAGCAGCTTAGTTCCAACTAGCGGGGCCTCGAATGAGCAGTTCTTC
CASSLVPTSGASNEQFF
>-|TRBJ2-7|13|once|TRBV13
TGTGCCAGCAGCTCCCTTCCCCCTTACGAGCAGTACTTC
CASSSLPPYEQYF
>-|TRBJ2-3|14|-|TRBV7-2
TGTGCCAGCAGCTTGGATACAGGGACAGATACGCAGTATTTT
CASSLDTGTDTQYF
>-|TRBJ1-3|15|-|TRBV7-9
TGTGCCAGCAGCCCCGCCGGACGAGATTGGAACACCATATATTTT
CASSPAGRDWNTIYF
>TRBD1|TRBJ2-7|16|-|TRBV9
TGTGCCAGCAGCGTAGGCCTTTGGGACAGCCCCTACGAGCAGTACTTC
CASSVGLWDSPYEQYF
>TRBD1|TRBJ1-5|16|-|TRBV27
TGTGCCAGCAGTTTATATCAGGGACAGGGGAATCAGCCCCAGCATTTT
CASSLYQGQGNQPQHF
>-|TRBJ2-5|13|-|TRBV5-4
TGTGCCAGCAGCTTCAGGGACTCGGAGACCCAGTACTTC
CASSFRDSETQYF
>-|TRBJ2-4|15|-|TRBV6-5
TGTGCCAGCAGTTACGGTAGCAACCCAAAAAACATTCAGTACTTC
CASSYGSNPKNIQYF
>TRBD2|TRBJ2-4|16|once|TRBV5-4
TGTGCCAGCAGCCAGGAGGGACTAGCGGTCAAGAACATTCAGTACTTC
CASSQEGLAVKNIQYF
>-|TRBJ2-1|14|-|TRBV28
TGTGCCAGCAGTCCCACTGGAGCCTACAATGAGCAGTTCTTC
CASSPTGAYNEQFF
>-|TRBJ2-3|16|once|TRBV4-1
TGCGCCAGCAGCCAAGAATGGCGGCCCCAGGGGGATACGCAGTATTTT
CASSQEWRPQGDTQYF
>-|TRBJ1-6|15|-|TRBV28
TGTGCCAGCAGGCTCGGTGGGGCAAATAATTCACCCCTCCACTTT
CASRLGGANNSPLHF
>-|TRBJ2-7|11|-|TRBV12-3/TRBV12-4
TGTGCCAGCACTCCCGGGCGGGAGCAGTACTTC
CASTPGREQYF
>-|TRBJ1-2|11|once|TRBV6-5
TGTGCCAGCAGTACAGGGCTTGGCTACACCTTC
CASSTGLGYTF
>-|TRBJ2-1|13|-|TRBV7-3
TGTGCCAGCAGCTCCCTGATACGGGGTGAGCAGTTCTTC
CASSSLIRGEQFF
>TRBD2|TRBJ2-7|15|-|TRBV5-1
TGCGCCAGCAGCTTGGAGCGGGGGGCCCCCTACGAGCAGTACTTC
CASSLERGAPYEQYF
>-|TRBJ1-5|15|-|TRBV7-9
TGTGCCAGCAGCTTATTATTGGGGGCCCGATCAGCCCAGCATTTT
CASSLLLGARSAQHF
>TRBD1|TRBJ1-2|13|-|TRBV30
TGTGCCTGGAGCAGGGGGAATGACTATGGCTACACCTTC
CAWSRGNDYGYTF
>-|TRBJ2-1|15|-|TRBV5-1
TGCGCCAGCAGCTCCCACTCCCTCACGGGCAATGAGCAGTTCTTC
CASSSHSLTGNEQFF
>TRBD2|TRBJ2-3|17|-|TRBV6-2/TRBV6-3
TGTGCCAGCAGCACAAAGGTAGCGGGAGGGCCTAGAGATACGCAGTATTTT
CASSTKVAGGPRDTQYF